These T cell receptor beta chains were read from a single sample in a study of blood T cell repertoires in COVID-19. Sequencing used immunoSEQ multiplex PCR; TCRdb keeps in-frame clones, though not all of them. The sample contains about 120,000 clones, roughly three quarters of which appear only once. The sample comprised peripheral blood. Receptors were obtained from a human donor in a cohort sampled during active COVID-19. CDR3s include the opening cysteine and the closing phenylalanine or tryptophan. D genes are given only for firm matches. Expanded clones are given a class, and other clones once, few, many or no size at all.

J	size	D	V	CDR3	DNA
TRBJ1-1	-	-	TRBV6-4	CASSDGTENTEAFF	TGTGCCAGCAGTGACGGGACTGAGAACACTGAAGCTTTCTTT
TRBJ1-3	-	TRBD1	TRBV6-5	CASSRQGIPGNTIYF	TGTGCCAGCAGCAGACAGGGTATACCTGGAAACACCATATATTTT
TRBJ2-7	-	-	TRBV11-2	CASSPPGGSEQYF	TGTGCCAGCAGCCCCCCTGGAGGAAGCGAGCAGTACTTC
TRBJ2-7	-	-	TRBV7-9	CASSLGTTYEQYF	TGTGCCAGCAGCTTAGGGACAACCTACGAGCAGTACTTC
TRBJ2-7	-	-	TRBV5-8	CASSSTLVPTSYEQYF	TGTGCCAGCAGCTCAACTTTAGTCCCTACCTCCTACGAGCAGTACTTC
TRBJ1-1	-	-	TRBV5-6	CASSLVKNTEAFF	TGTGCCAGCAGCTTGGTCAAGAACACTGAAGCTTTCTTT
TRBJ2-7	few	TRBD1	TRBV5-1	CASSQGQGRNEQYF	TGCGCCAGCAGCCAGGGACAGGGGAGAAACGAGCAGTACTTC
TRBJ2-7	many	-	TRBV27	CASSLGGSYEQYF	TGTGCCAGCAGTCTGGGGGGATCCTACGAGCAGTACTTC
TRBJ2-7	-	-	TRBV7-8	CASSLHPGPYEQYF	TGTGCCAGCAGCTTGCATCCAGGGCCCTACGAGCAGTACTTC
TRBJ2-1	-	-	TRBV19	CASRPSGDNEQFF	TGTGCCAGTAGGCCCTCGGGGGACAATGAGCAGTTCTTC
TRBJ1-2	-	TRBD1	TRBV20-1	CSASGQENYGYTF	TGCAGTGCGAGTGGACAGGAAAACTATGGCTACACCTTC
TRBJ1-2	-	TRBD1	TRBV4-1	CASSHPPGQHNYGYTF	TGCGCCAGCAGCCATCCCCCGGGACAGCATAACTATGGCTACACCTTC
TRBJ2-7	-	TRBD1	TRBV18	CASSPLGTGIHEQYF	TGTGCCAGCTCACCACTAGGGACAGGGATCCACGAGCAGTACTTC
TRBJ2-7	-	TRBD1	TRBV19	CASSMSFGTGSHEQYF	TGTGCCAGTAGTATGTCGTTCGGGACAGGGTCCCACGAGCAGTACTTC
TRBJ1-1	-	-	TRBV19	CASGPSRNTEAFF	TGTGCCAGTGGGCCCTCCCGGAACACTGAAGCTTTCTTT
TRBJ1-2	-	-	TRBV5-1	CASSLSLRDYGYTF	TGCGCCAGCAGCTTGTCCCTCCGGGACTATGGCTACACCTTC
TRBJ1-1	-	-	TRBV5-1	CASRTGGTNEAFF	TGCGCCAGCAGAACTGGGGGGACCAATGAAGCTTTCTTT
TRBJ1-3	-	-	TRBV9	CASSVDESSGNTIYF	TGTGCCAGCAGCGTAGATGAGAGCTCTGGAAACACCATATATTTT
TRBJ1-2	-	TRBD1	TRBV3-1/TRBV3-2	CASSQAQGANGYTF	TGTGCCAGCAGCCAGGCACAGGGGGCAAATGGCTACACCTTC
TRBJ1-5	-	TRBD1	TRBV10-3	CAISEDRGQPQHF	TGTGCCATCAGTGAAGACAGGGGTCAGCCCCAGCATTTT
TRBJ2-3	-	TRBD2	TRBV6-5	CASSYDGRGGTDTQYF	TGTGCCAGCAGTTACGACGGGAGGGGGGGCACAGATACGCAGTATTTT
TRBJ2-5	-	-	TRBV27	CASSFQTGVQETQYF	TGTGCCAGCAGTTTCCAGACCGGGGTCCAAGAGACCCAGTACTTC
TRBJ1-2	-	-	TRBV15	CATSRDLEPNYGYTF	TGTGCCACCAGCAGAGACCTGGAGCCAAACTATGGCTACACCTTC
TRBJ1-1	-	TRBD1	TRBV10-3	CAISDGQGMNTEAFF	TGTGCCATCAGTGACGGACAGGGAATGAACACTGAAGCTTTCTTT
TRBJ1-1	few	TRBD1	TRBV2	CASSVYGQDTEAFF	TGTGCCAGCAGTGTCTATGGACAGGACACTGAAGCTTTCTTT
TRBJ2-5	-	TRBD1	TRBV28	CASSLGQGRETQYF	TGTGCCAGCAGTCTGGGACAGGGACGAGAGACCCAGTACTTC
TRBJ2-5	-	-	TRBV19	CASSVTPGQLQETQYF	TGTGCCAGTAGTGTGACACCGGGACAATTACAAGAGACCCAGTACTTC
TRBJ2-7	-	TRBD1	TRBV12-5	CASGNGQGVGEQYF	TGTGCTAGTGGTAACGGACAGGGAGTAGGCGAGCAGTACTTC
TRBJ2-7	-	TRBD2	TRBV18	CASSLGGLAGDEQYF	TGTGCCAGCTCTTTAGGGGGACTAGCGGGAGACGAGCAGTACTTC
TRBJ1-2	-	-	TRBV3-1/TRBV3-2	CASRHTGAPYVGYTF	TGTGCCAGCAGGCATACAGGAGCCCCGTACGTTGGCTACACCTTC
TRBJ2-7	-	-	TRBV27	CASSPRAYEQYF	TGTGCCAGCAGTCCCCGCGCCTACGAGCAGTACTTC
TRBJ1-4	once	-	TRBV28	CASSPSQGGNEKLFF	TGTGCCAGCAGTCCCTCACAGGGAGGGAACGAAAAACTGTTTTTT
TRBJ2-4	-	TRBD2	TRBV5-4	CASSLAGAGDIQYF	TGTGCCAGCAGCTTGGCCGGGGCGGGGGACATTCAGTACTTC
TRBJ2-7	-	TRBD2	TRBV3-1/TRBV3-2	CASSPQREYSYEQYF	TGTGCCAGCAGCCCCCAGCGGGAGTACTCCTACGAGCAGTACTTC
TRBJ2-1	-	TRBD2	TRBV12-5	CASGLRRGGYNEQFF	TGTGCTAGTGGTTTACGGCGGGGGGGGTACAATGAGCAGTTCTTC
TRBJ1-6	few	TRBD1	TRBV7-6	CASSLGRQGVAPLHF	TGTGCCAGCAGCTTAGGGAGGCAGGGGGTTGCACCCCTCCACTTT
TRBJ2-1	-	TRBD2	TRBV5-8	CASSSGLAGNSYNEQFF	TGTGCCAGCAGCTCGGGACTAGCGGGCAACTCCTACAATGAGCAGTTCTTC
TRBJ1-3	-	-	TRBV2	CASIIRGAGNTIYF	TGTGCCAGCATTATCAGGGGCGCTGGAAACACCATATATTTT
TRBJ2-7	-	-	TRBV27	CASSLTGFLSYEQYF	TGTGCCAGCAGCCTAACAGGGTTCTTATCCTACGAGCAGTACTTC
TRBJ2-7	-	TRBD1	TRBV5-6	CASSSHRGPTYEQYF	TGTGCCAGCAGTTCTCACAGGGGCCCCACCTACGAGCAGTACTTC
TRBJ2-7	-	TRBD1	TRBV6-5	CASNHRGPYEQYF	TGTGCCAGCAACCACAGGGGGCCCTACGAGCAGTACTTC
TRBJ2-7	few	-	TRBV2	CASSDLGGGVYEQYF	TGTGCCAGCAGTGACCTGGGGGGTGGGGTATACGAGCAGTACTTC
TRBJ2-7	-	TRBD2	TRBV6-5	CASTGAGATYEQYF	TGTGCCAGCACCGGAGCGGGAGCCACCTACGAGCAGTACTTC
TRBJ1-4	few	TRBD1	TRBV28	CASQRQGNGEKLFF	TGTGCCAGCCAACGACAGGGTAACGGTGAAAAACTGTTTTTT
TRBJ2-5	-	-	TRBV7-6	CASSPPGMARETQYF	TGTGCCAGCAGCCCCCCAGGGATGGCAAGAGAGACCCAGTACTTC